At least ten counts were recorded for the clone carrying this TCR beta chain. Its antigen is currently unknown. This sample was taken from a study of human T cells and chemical hapten exposure. Across the whole study: A roughly 2 cm by roughly 2 cm inner upper arm patch received 2% DPC for sensitization.

Time point noted: patch test 1, 2 weeks after DPC sensitization. Treatment reported: therapeutic diphenylcyclopropenone sensitization with weekly scalp DPC. Alopecia patients, 18 to 70 years old and DPC-suitable, served as donors. Study-wide findings and caveats: Given that the donors had alopecia, their immune response may differ from that seen in healthy people. PT1 expanded TCR numbers tracked positively with patch test score.

Each CDR3 protein is one row after TCRdb ran MiXCR on the RACE reads. Here the sample spans around 340,000 distinct CDR3 sequences, 6% to 8.5% being singletons. The material sequenced was whole blood, taken in connection with sensitization to the hapten diphenylcyclopropenone (DPC). The clonotype originates from a woman under 30 with alopecia areata. Some clones in this sample may be carry-over from other donors' samples.

CDR3 in amino acids: CASSYLTRNNSPLHF. The CDR3 coding sequence is TGTGCCAGCAGCTACCTTACGCGAAATAATTCACCCCTCCACTTT. The chain is built from TRBV11-2 and TRBJ1-6, with D unclear. CDR3 size: 15 residues. The V gene's germline CDR1 is SGHAT and CDR2 FQNNGV. Trimming pared 4 bases from V and 5 bases from J, leaving 12 bases between.